Each of the 23 T cell receptor beta chains below was sequenced from the same sample in a study of T cells after yellow fever vaccination. TCRdb recomputed calls from the 5' RACE reads with MiXCR, one row per CDR3 protein. The data hold approximately 250,000 distinct CDR3 sequences, with about 5% observed a single time. The input for sequencing was CD4+ T cells sorted from PBMCs, taken on the day of the yellow fever booster vaccination. These receptors all come from a man aged 18 to 30 who received the YFV17D yellow fever vaccine.

This clonotype was detected only a few times. The chain has TRBV24-1 and TRBJ2-3; possible D gene TRBD1, 6 bases. Per germline, CDR1 KGHDR and CDR2 SFDVKD. Trimming removed 8 bases at V and 3 bases at J, with 11 bases between. CDR3 length: 13 residues. CDR3 protein: CATKGQGTDTQYF. CDR3 DNA sequence: TGTGCCACCAAAGGCCAGGGGACAGATACGCAGTATTTT.

On this clonotype: This may stem from a read error, because a much larger clone lies one nucleotide away. The chain carries TRBV5-6 and TRBJ1-5; D call uncertain. The CDR3 is made up of 13 amino acids. Germline lookup yields CDR1 SGHDT and CDR2 YYEEEE. CDR3 sequence: CASGLSWDQPQHF. CDR3 bases: TGTGCCAGCGGCTTGTCCTGGGATCAGCCCCAGCATTTT.

The table lists this clonotype with a few counts. V usage is TRBV6-4 and J usage is TRBJ2-3; 11 bases align to TRBD2. There are 16 residues in the CDR3. The trim removed 6 bases at V and 4 bases at J, leaving 9 bases unmatched. CDR1 and CDR2 from the germline V gene are MRHNA and SNTAGT. CDR3 sequence reads: CASRTGSGGAPDTQYF. For the CDR3, the DNA is TGTGCCAGCAGGACCGGTAGCGGGGGGGCCCCAGATACGCAGTATTTT.

V gene TRBV25-1 combines with J gene TRBJ2-3, with TRBD1 as a possible D gene (6 bases). The ends were cut back, 8 bases at V and 6 bases at J, with 18 bases in the middle. The CDR3 loop spans 14 amino acids. Germline V gene data show CDR1 as MGHDK and CDR2 as SYGVNS. CDR3 DNA sequence: TGTGCCAGCTCCCGGGCCCTGGGGGCGGATACGCAGTATTTT. The encoded protein is CASSRALGADTQYF.

This clonotype was found a few times. The CDR3 sequence is CASSTSRGRVGEKLFF. The DNA for the CDR3 is TGTGCCAGCAGCACCAGCCGGGGCAGGGTAGGAGAAAAACTGTTTTTT. The genes are TRBV7-8 and TRBJ1-4, with D perhaps TRBD1 (5 bases). V lost 5 bases to trimming and J lost 8 bases, with 21 bases between them. The germline gives CDR1 SGHVS, CDR2 FQNEAQ. The CDR3 has 16 residues.

This clonotype has at least ten counts. The chain is built from TRBV12-3 or TRBV12-4 and TRBJ2-2; 7 bases fit TRBD2. The CDR3 spans 17 residues. V was pared by 6 bases and J by 1 base, with 11 bases of the junction left unmatched. The CDR3 nucleotides read TGTGCCAGCAGCCTTCCCGGGACTACCAAGAACACCGGGGAGCTGTTTTTT. Its protein product is CASSLPGTTKNTGELFF.

This clonotype showed up just a few times. The chain couples TRBV16 to TRBJ1-4; D is possibly TRBD1 (5 bases). Germline CDR1 reads KGHSY; CDR2 reads FQNENV. V was pared by 4 bases and J by 7 bases, with 13 bases between. This CDR3 spans 14 amino acids. CDR3 region: CASSPRGGAEKLFF. In DNA, the CDR3 is TGTGCCAGCAGCCCCCGCGGGGGTGCTGAAAAACTGTTTTTT.

There are a few counts of this clonotype. A read error may produce the germline difference seen at one junction end. This chain's CDR3 is CASSPSLAGGLHF. The CDR3 DNA reads TGTGCCAGCAGCCCTAGTCTAGCGGGGGGTCTACACTTC. The rearrangement links TRBV14 to TRBJ2-1; 11 nucleotides agree with TRBD2. Germline V gene sequence: CDR1 SGHDN, CDR2 FVKESK. CDR3 length: 13 residues.

This chain uses TRBV9 with TRBJ2-7; D gene uncertain. The CDR3 covers 11 residues. V gave up 4 bases and J gave up 6 bases, with 8 bases separating them. The germline CDR1 and CDR2 sequences are SGDLS and YYNGEE. CDR3: CASSFDGEQYF. In nucleotides, the CDR3 is TGTGCCAGCAGCTTCGATGGCGAGCAGTACTTC.

The V and J genes are TRBV5-1 and TRBJ2-5; 7 bases map to TRBD1. V was clipped by 0 bases and J by 3 bases; unmatched bases: 5. The CDR3 contains 15 residues. Germline V lookup: CDR1 SGHRS, CDR2 YFSETQ. The CDR3 protein is CASSLGYDREETQYF. The CDR3 region has the DNA TGCGCCAGCAGCTTGGGGTACGACAGGGAAGAGACCCAGTACTTC.

This sequence joins TRBV20-1 and TRBJ1-4, with D possibly TRBD1 on 5 matching bases. This CDR3 has 17 residues. V shed 6 bases and J shed 8 bases, with 28 bases lying between them. The germline V gene has CDR1 DFQATT and CDR2 SNEGSKA (reference sequence). In nucleotides, the CDR3 is TGCAGTGCCAGAACCCCCAGGGACGGTGGCTTAGGAGAAAAACTGTTTTTT. Translation: CSARTPRDGGLGEKLFF.

V usage is TRBV28 and J usage is TRBJ2-4; no clear D gene. Trimming pared 6 bases from V and 15 bases from J, leaving 21 bases between. The CDR3 is 13 amino acids. Germline V gene lookup returns CDR1 MDHEN and CDR2 SYDVKM. This CDR3 reads CASRTWQDLSWYF. CDR3 in DNA: TGTGCCAGCAGAACATGGCAGGACCTATCTTGGTACTTC. Based on the CDR3 plus reference TRBV28 and TRBJ2-4, the full variable domain is DVKVTQSSRYLVKRTGEKVFLECVQDMDHENMFWYRQDPGLGLRLIYFSYDVKMKEKGDIPEGYSVSREKKERFSLILESASTNQTSMYLCASRTWQDLSWYFGAGTRLSVL.

This clonotype was found many times. The chain links TRBV5-4 to TRBJ2-7; 9 bases line up with TRBD1. J lost 2 bases, V lost 9 bases, and 9 bases had no gene match. The CDR3 has 14 residues. CDR1 is SGHNT and CDR2 is YYREEE in the germline V gene (reference sequence). CDR3 sequence: CATEPGTGTYEQYF. CDR3 nucleotides: TGTGCCACAGAACCCGGGACAGGGACCTACGAGCAGTACTTC.

The chain couples TRBV19 to TRBJ1-1; D might be TRBD1 (6 bases). Germline CDR1 is LNHDA and CDR2 is SQIVND (reference sequence). This CDR3 is 13 amino acids long. V was cut by 7 bases and J by 1 base, with 10 bases left in between. The CDR3 DNA is TGTGCCAGTATCCCGGGACAGAACACTGAAGCTTTCTTT. It yields the protein CASIPGQNTEAFF.

This clonotype occurred many times. V gene TRBV7-2 combines with J gene TRBJ2-1; a possible D gene is TRBD1 (5 bases). Germline V gene data show CDR1 as SGHTA and CDR2 as FQGNSA. Trimming stripped 5 bases from V and 3 bases from J, with 8 bases between. CDR3 length: 13 residues. CDR3 in DNA: TGTGCCAGCAGCCGCAGGGACTACAATGAGCAGTTCTTC. It codes for CASSRRDYNEQFF.

The rearrangement links TRBV6-2 or TRBV6-3 to TRBJ2-1; TRBD2 matches at 8 bases. V dropped 2 bases and J dropped 4; count of bases not matched to a gene: 7. The CDR3 consists of 16 residues. Germline V gene sequence: CDR1 MNHEY, CDR2 SVGEGT. The CDR3 coding sequence is TGTGCCAGCAGTTACATAGCGGGGTTCGATTACAATGAGCAGTTCTTC. Amino acids: CASSYIAGFDYNEQFF.

The chain recombines TRBV2 with TRBJ2-1, with no clear D. The V gene lost 4 bases and the J gene lost 5 bases, with 12 bases spanning the gap. Germline CDR1 and CDR2: SNHLY and FYNNEI. This CDR3 region has 14 residues. CDR3 in DNA: TGTGCCAGCAGTGCAGAGGCGGTCGACAATGAGCAGTTCTTC. Its translation: CASSAEAVDNEQFF.

The chain carries TRBV7-2 and TRBJ1-5; no reliable D call. Per the germline V gene, CDR1 is SGHTA and CDR2 is FQGNSA. V was cut by 5 bases and J by 1 base, with 9 bases left in between. The CDR3 extends over 14 amino acids. The CDR3 reads CASSPVGSNQPQHF. The CDR3 DNA reads as TGTGCCAGCAGCCCCGTGGGGAGCAATCAGCCCCAGCATTTT. The variable domain in full, completed from reference TRBV7-2 and TRBJ1-5, reads GAGVSQSPSNKVTEKGKDVELRCDPISGHTALYWYRQSLGQGLEFLIYFQGNSAPDKSGLPSDRFSAERTGGSVSTLTIQRTQQEDSAVYLCASSPVGSNQPQHFGDGTRLSIL.

This chain connects TRBV4-1 to TRBJ1-1, with TRBD1 matching 7 bases. Germline CDR1 and CDR2: MGHRA and YSYEKL. CDR3 length: 16 amino acids. The V and J ends lost 4 bases and 0 bases, in that order; junction bases with no gene match: 8. The CDR3: CASSRGEGALNTEAFF. In nucleotides, the CDR3 is TGCGCCAGCAGCCGGGGCGAGGGGGCTCTGAACACTGAAGCTTTCTTT.

In its sample, this clonotype was seen a few times. The chain has TRBV20-1 and TRBJ1-2; D is unresolved. The V end lost 6 bases, the J end lost 3 bases, and 14 bases lay between the germline ends. The length of the CDR3 is 13 residues. Germline V gives CDR1 DFQATT, CDR2 SNEGSKA (reference sequence). CDR3: CSANFGLDYGYTF. CDR3 nucleotides: TGCAGTGCCAACTTCGGGCTCGACTATGGCTACACCTTC.

The rearrangement links TRBV7-9 to TRBJ1-4; D unclear. This CDR3 is 15 amino acids long. Between the trimmed V and J ends, which lost 2 bases and 5 bases, there was a span of 12 bases. CDR1 and CDR2 from the germline V gene are SEHNR and FQNEAQ (reference sequence). This CDR3 reads CASSLSSVRNEKLFF. In DNA form, the CDR3 reads TGTGCCAGCAGCTTATCGTCCGTGAGAAATGAAAAACTGTTTTTT.

This clonotype was detected a few times. The CDR3 protein is CASRSRGGDTQYF. The CDR3, as DNA: TGTGCCAGCAGGTCTAGGGGCGGAGATACGCAGTATTTT. The chain links TRBV3-1 to TRBJ2-3; maybe TRBD1 (5 bases). This CDR3 is 13 amino acids long. The V gene's germline CDR1 is LGHDT and CDR2 YNNKEL (reference sequence). Between the trimmed V and J ends, which lost 6 bases and 5 bases, there was a span of 12 bases.

Many counts were recorded for this clonotype. The rearrangement links TRBV5-1 to TRBJ2-6; D may be TRBD1 (6 bases). The V and J ends lost 2 bases and 4 bases respectively, with 10 bases between them. This CDR3 spans 15 amino acids. Germline CDR1 SGHRS, CDR2 YFSETQ. The CDR3 spells CASSLQGGGANVLTF. For the CDR3, the DNA is TGCGCCAGCAGCTTACAGGGCGGAGGGGCCAACGTCCTGACTTTC. Combining the CDR3 with reference TRBV5-1 and TRBJ2-6 gives the whole variable domain KAGVTQTPRYLIKTRGQQVTLSCSPISGHRSVSWYQQTPGQGLQFLFEYFSETQRNKGNFPGRFSGRQFSNSRSEMNVSTLELGDSALYLCASSLQGGGANVLTFGAGSRLTVL.